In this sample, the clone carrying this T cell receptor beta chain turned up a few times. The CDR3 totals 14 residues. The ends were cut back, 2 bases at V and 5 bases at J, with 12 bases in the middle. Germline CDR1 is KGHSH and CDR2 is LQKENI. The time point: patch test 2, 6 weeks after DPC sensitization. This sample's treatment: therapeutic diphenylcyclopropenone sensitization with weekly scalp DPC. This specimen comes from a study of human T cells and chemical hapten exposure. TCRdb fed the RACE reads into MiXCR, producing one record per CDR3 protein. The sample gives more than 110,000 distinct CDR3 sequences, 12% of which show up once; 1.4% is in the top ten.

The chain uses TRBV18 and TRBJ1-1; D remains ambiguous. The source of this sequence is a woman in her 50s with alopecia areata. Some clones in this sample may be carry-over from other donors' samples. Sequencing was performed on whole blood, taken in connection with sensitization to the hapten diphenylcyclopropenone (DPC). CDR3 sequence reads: CASSPSGVGTEAFF. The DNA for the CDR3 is TGTGCCAGCTCACCATCAGGTGTGGGGACTGAAGCTTTCTTT.